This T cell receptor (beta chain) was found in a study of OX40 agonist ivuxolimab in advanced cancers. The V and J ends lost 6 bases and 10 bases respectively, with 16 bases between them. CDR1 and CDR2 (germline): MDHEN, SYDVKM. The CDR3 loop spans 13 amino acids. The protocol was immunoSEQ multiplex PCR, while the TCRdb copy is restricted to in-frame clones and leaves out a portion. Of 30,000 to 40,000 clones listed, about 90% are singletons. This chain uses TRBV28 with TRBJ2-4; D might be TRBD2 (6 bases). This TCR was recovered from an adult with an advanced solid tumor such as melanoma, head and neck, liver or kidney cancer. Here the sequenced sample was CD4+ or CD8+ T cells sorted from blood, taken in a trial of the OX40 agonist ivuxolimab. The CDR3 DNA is TGTGCCAGCAGGACGATGGGAGGATGGATTCAGTACTTC. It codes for CASRTMGGWIQYF. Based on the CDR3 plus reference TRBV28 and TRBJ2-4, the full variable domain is DVKVTQSSRYLVKRTGEKVFLECVQDMDHENMFWYRQDPGLGLRLIYFSYDVKMKEKGDIPEGYSVSREKKERFSLILESASTNQTSMYLCASRTMGGWIQYFGAGTRLSVL.